Listed here are 20 T cell receptor beta chains from one sample, sequenced in a study of vaccination and CD4 T cells after COVID-19. The sample's treatment: approximately nine-day PBMC culture with coronavirus spike peptide pools or control peptides (ViraFEST assay). No antigens are known for them. Sequencing of cultured CD4+ T cell DNA used the Oncomine TCR Beta short-read assay. One entry per CDR3 protein, called by TCRdb with MiXCR from the PCR reads. The sample lists around 15,000 distinct CDR3 sequences, about 53% seen once, with roughly 30% in the top ten. Specimen: cultured CD4+ T cells from blood, collected after SARS-CoV-2 vaccination. These receptors were taken from a human donor with COVID-19.

V gene TRBV19 combines with J gene TRBJ2-7; D possibly matches TRBD1 or TRBD2 (6 bases each). CDR1 is LNHDA and CDR2 is SQIVND in the germline V gene (reference sequence). The CDR3 is 14 amino acids. Trimming took 5 bases from V and 6 from J, leaving 17 bases between them. CDR3 protein: CASSPRGGLIEQYF. The CDR3 DNA reads as TGTGCCAGTAGTCCCAGAGGGGGACTGATCGAGCAGTACTTC.

This clonotype came up a few times. The rearrangement joins TRBV10-3 to TRBJ2-7, with 10 bases identical to TRBD2. Looked up from germline, CDR1 is ENHRY and CDR2 is SYGVKD. Unmatched junction bases numbered 5, after V lost 6 bases and J lost 3 bases. The CDR3 spans 14 residues. The CDR3 sequence: CAISLIAGGYEQYF. The DNA for the CDR3 is TGTGCCATCAGCCTCATAGCGGGGGGCTACGAGCAGTACTTC.

The CDR3 region is CASSLETGRIGNQPQHF. The CDR3 DNA follows: TGTGCCAGCAGCTTAGAGACAGGTAGGATAGGAAATCAGCCCCAGCATTTT. V and J are TRBV7-9 and TRBJ1-5; possibly TRBD1 for D (6 bases). The V end lost 1 base, the J end lost 4 bases, and 17 bases lay between the germline ends. CDR1 and CDR2 from the germline V gene are SEHNR and FQNEAQ (reference sequence). This CDR3 region has 17 residues. The complete variable domain, with remaining parts taken from reference TRBV7-9 and TRBJ1-5, reads DTGVSQNPRHKITKRGQNVTFRCDPISEHNRLYWYRQTLGQGPEFLTYFQNEAQLEKSRLLSDRFSAERPKGSFSTLEIQRTEQGDSAMYLCASSLETGRIGNQPQHFGDGTRLSIL.

This chain joins TRBV19 and TRBJ2-2; D might be TRBD2 (6 bases). Trimming pared 4 bases from V and 1 base from J, leaving 13 bases between. Germline CDR1 is LNHDA and CDR2 is SQIVND (reference sequence). The CDR3 has 16 amino acids. The CDR3 nucleotides read TGTGCCAGTAGTAACGGCGGGCGGGGGAACACCGGGGAGCTGTTTTTT. It is translated as CASSNGGRGNTGELFF.

V usage is TRBV20-1 and J usage is TRBJ2-1; perhaps TRBD2 as D (6 bases). V dropped 3 bases and J dropped 3 bases, with 12 bases sitting between them. The CDR3 totals 14 residues. CDR1 DFQATT and CDR2 SNEGSKA come from the germline V gene (reference sequence). This CDR3 reads CSASIRLVYNEQFF. Here the CDR3 DNA reads TGCAGTGCTAGTATAAGACTAGTCTACAATGAGCAGTTCTTC.

This rearrangement joins TRBV5-6 to TRBJ1-2; TRBD1 matches 10 bases. After removal of 0 bases from V and 4 bases from J, the junction contained 3 bases not matched to a gene. Germline-derived CDR1 and CDR2 are SGHDT and YYEEEE. The CDR3 is 15 amino acids. The CDR3 is CASSLGTGGFYGYTF. CDR3 coding DNA: TGTGCCAGCAGCTTGGGGACAGGGGGTTTCTATGGCTACACCTTC.

This clonotype showed up just a few times. This chain joins TRBV7-2 and TRBJ1-6; D call uncertain. V gave up 5 bases and J gave up 4 bases, with 15 bases separating them. The CDR3 loop spans 16 amino acids. Per the germline V gene, CDR1 is SGHTA and CDR2 is FQGNSA. CDR3 sequence: CASSRGPMLYNSPLHF. The CDR3, as DNA: TGTGCCAGCAGCCGAGGACCTATGCTTTATAATTCACCCCTCCACTTT.

Points on this clonotype: Because it lacks the conserved phenylalanine or tryptophan at the end, this CDR3 is likely a read error. The chain combines TRBV6-1 with TRBJ2-7, with D uncertain. V was cut by 7 bases and J by 5 bases, with 15 bases left in between. Germline assignment: CDR1 MNHNS and CDR2 SASEGT. There are 13 residues in the CDR3. CDR3 nucleotide sequence: TGTGCCAGCACCTCCTGGCGAACCCACGAGCAGTACTGC. This encodes CASTSWRTHEQYC.

This chain links TRBV19 with TRBJ2-5, with 9 bases matching TRBD1. The CDR3 spans 14 residues. V shed 5 bases, J shed 4 bases, and the junction held 5 bases outside the gene matches. The germline V gene has CDR1 LNHDA and CDR2 SQIVND (reference sequence). In nucleotides, the CDR3 is TGTGCCAGTAGTCAGACAGGGGGGTCAGAGACCCAGTACTTC. This translates into CASSQTGGSETQYF.

This clonotype showed up just a few times. This chain joins TRBV20-1 and TRBJ2-7, with 7 bases matching TRBD1. Germline CDR1 DFQATT, CDR2 SNEGSKA (reference sequence). This CDR3 spans 13 amino acids. V was clipped by 5 bases and J by 3 bases; unmatched bases: 7. DNA of the CDR3: TGCAGTGCTGATGGGGACAGTAGCTACGAGCAGTACTTC. This encodes CSADGDSSYEQYF.

This chain links TRBV6-5 with TRBJ1-6; tentative D call: TRBD1 (5 bases). This CDR3 is built from 14 residues. V lost 3 bases and J lost 11, with 14 bases in between. Germline lookup yields CDR1 MNHEY and CDR2 SVGAGI. Here the CDR3 DNA reads TGTGCCAGCAGTTATCAACAGGCCTATGCACCCCTCCACTTT. It codes for CASSYQQAYAPLHF.

This clonotype was counted a few times. This rearrangement joins TRBV11-2 to TRBJ2-5; tentatively, D is TRBD1 (6 bases). The CDR3 loop spans 14 amino acids. Trimming took off 0 bases at V and 7 bases at J, with 12 bases between the two ends. CDR1 is SGHAT and CDR2 is FQNNGV in the germline V gene. CDR3 sequence (DNA): TGTGCCAGCAGCTTAGATATCCTAGGGGGGACCCAGTACTTC. Its protein product is CASSLDILGGTQYF.

The V gene is TRBV2, the J gene TRBJ1-1, with D unclear. Deletions cut 4 bases from V and 5 bases from J, with 11 bases between. Germline V gene lookup returns CDR1 SNHLY and CDR2 FYNNEI. There are 13 residues in the CDR3. The CDR3: CASSAGVRTEAFF. The CDR3 region has the DNA TGTGCCAGCAGTGCCGGGGTTCGGACTGAAGCTTTCTTT.

V is TRBV24-1 and J is TRBJ2-1; 7 bases line up with TRBD2. In germline, CDR1 is KGHDR, CDR2 SFDVKD. This CDR3 is 16 amino acids long. After removal of 5 bases from V and 7 bases from J, the junction contained 13 bases not matched to a gene. CDR3 protein: CATSGSRAGDQNEQFF. DNA of the CDR3: TGTGCCACCAGTGGGTCTAGGGCGGGGGATCAAAATGAGCAGTTCTTC.

This clonotype was counted a single time. The DNA for the CDR3 is TGCAGTGCCCTCACCAGGGTAGATGGCTACACCTTC. It yields the protein CSALTRVDGYTF. J is TRBJ1-2 and V is TRBV20-1; D might be TRBD1 (5 bases). This CDR3 comprises 12 residues. Trimming cost V 6 bases and J 6 bases, with 14 bases left between them. Germline CDR1 DFQATT, CDR2 SNEGSKA (reference sequence).

The genes are TRBV5-5 and TRBJ2-2; D unresolved. CDR1 and CDR2 (germline): SGHKS, YYEKEE (reference sequence). The CDR3 spans 13 residues. The ends were cut back, 7 bases at V and 0 bases at J, with 7 bases in the middle. In nucleotides, the CDR3 is TGTGCCAGCTCCTCGGCGAACACCGGGGAGCTGTTTTTT. Amino acid sequence: CASSSANTGELFF. The full variable domain, completed using reference TRBV5-5 and TRBJ2-2, is DAGVTQSPTHLIKTRGQQVTLRCSPISGHKSVSWYQQVLGQGPQFIFQYYEKEERGRGNFPDRFSARQFPNYSSELNVNALLLGDSALYLCASSSANTGELFFGEGSRLTVL.

J is TRBJ1-1 and V is TRBV12-3 or TRBV12-4; D is ambiguous. CDR3 length: 13 residues. The V gene lost 7 bases and the J gene lost 1 base, with 10 bases spanning the gap. This CDR3 is CASTAAGNTEAFF. CDR3 sequence (DNA): TGTGCCAGCACCGCGGCAGGGAACACTGAAGCTTTCTTT.

The chain couples TRBV20-1 to TRBJ1-4, with 7 bases aligning to TRBD1. Germline-derived CDR1 and CDR2 are DFQATT and SNEGSKA (reference sequence). The V and J ends lost 5 bases and 8 bases, in that order; junction bases with no gene match: 5. CDR3 size: 12 residues. CDR3 sequence: CSAETGKEKLFF. In DNA form, the CDR3 reads TGCAGTGCTGAGACAGGGAAAGAAAAACTGTTTTTT.

The rearrangement uses TRBV6-1 and TRBJ1-2, with no clear D. CDR3 length equals 17 residues. V gave up 0 bases and J gave up 0 bases, with 14 bases separating them. Germline-derived CDR1 and CDR2 are MNHNS and SASEGT. Written as DNA, the CDR3 is TGTGCCAGCAGTGAAGCTGAGAGTATACCGTCTAACTATGGCTACACCTTC. Translated: CASSEAESIPSNYGYTF.

The V and J genes are TRBV30 and TRBJ1-6; no firm D call. Trimming took off 2 bases at V and 7 bases at J, with 18 bases between the two ends. Per the germline V gene, CDR1 is GTSNPN and CDR2 is SVGIG (reference sequence). There are 16 residues in the CDR3. The CDR3 coding sequence is TGTGCCTGGAGTTCCCGGTCGGGAGGATCCAATTCACCCCTCCACTTT. It yields the protein CAWSSRSGGSNSPLHF.